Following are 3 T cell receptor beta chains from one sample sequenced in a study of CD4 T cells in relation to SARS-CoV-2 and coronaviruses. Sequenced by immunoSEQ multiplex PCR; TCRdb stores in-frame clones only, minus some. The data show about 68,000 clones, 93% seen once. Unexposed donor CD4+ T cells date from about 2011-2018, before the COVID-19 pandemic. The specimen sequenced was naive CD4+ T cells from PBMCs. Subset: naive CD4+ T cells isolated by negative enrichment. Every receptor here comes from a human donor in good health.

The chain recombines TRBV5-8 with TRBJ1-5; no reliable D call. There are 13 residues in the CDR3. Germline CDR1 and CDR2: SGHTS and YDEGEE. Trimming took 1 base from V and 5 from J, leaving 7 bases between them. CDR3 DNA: TGTGCCAGCAGCTTGAACGGGGATCAGCCCCAGCATTTT. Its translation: CASSLNGDQPQHF.

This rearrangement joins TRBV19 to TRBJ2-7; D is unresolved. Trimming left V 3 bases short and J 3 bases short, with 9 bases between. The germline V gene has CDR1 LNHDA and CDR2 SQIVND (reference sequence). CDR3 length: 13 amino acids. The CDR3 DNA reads TGTGCCAGTAGTATTGGCGGACGCTACGAGCAGTACTTC. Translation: CASSIGGRYEQYF.

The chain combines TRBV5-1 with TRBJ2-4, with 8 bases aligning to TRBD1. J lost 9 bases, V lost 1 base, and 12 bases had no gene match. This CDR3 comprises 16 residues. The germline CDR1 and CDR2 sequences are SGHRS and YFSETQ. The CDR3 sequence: CASSLLGSQGASIQYF. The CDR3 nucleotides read TGCGCCAGCAGCTTGTTAGGAAGCCAGGGGGCCTCCATTCAGTACTTC.